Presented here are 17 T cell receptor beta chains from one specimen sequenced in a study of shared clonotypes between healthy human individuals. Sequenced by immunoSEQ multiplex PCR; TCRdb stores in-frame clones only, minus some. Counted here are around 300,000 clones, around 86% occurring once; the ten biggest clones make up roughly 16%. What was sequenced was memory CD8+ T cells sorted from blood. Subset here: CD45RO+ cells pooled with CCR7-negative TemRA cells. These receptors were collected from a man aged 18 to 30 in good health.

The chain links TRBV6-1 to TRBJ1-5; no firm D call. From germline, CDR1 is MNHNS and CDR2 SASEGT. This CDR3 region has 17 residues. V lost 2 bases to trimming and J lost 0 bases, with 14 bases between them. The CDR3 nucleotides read TGTGCCAGCAGTGAAATAGTGGGGATTAGTAGCAATCAGCCCCAGCATTTT. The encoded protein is CASSEIVGISSNQPQHF.

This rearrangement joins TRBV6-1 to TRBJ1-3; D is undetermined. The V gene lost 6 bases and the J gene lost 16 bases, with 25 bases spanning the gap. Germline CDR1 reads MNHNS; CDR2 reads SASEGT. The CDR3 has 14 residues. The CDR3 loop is CASSPSIRVGMIYF. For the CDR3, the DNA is TGTGCCAGCAGCCCCTCGATTCGCGTGGGTATGATTTATTTT.

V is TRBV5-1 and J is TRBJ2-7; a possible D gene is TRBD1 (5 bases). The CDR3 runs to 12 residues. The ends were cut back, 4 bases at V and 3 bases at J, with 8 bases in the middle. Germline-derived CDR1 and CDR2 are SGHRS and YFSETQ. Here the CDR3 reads CASSIDSYEQYF. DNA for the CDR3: TGCGCCAGCAGCATAGACAGCTACGAGCAGTACTTC.

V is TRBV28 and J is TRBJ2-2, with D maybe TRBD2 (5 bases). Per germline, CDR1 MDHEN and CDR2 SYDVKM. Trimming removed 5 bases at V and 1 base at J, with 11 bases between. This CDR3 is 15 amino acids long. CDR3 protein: CASSLDGENTGELFF. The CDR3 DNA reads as TGTGCCAGCAGTCTGGACGGGGAGAACACCGGGGAGCTGTTTTTT. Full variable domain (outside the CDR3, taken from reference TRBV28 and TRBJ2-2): DVKVTQSSRYLVKRTGEKVFLECVQDMDHENMFWYRQDPGLGLRLIYFSYDVKMKEKGDIPEGYSVSREKKERFSLILESASTNQTSMYLCASSLDGENTGELFFGEGSRLTVL.

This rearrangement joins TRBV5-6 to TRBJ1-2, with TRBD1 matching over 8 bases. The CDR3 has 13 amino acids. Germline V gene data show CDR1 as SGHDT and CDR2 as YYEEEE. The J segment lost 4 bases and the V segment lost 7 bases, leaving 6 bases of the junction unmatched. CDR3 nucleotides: TGTGCCAGCCAGGGGGCATCTGGCTATGGCTACACCTTC. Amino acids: CASQGASGYGYTF.

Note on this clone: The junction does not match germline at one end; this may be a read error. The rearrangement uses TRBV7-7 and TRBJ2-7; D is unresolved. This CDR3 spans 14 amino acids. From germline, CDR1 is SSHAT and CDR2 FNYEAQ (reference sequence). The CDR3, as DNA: TGTGCTAGCAGCTTAAACCTCGAAGCCTACGAGCAGTACTTC. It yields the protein CASSLNLEAYEQYF.

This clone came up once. In DNA form, the CDR3 reads TGCGCCAGCAGTGAGAGGGCAGCGGGAGGACGCGAGCAGTACTTC. Its translation: CASSERAAGGREQYF. This chain uses TRBV10-2 with TRBJ2-7; 9 nucleotides agree with TRBD2. This CDR3 has 15 residues. V shed 2 bases and J 6 bases; nucleotides not matched to a gene: 8. The V gene's germline CDR1 is WSHSY and CDR2 SAAADI.

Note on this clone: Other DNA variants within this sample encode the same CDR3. In DNA form, the CDR3 reads TGCGCCAGCAGCTTGGCGGGGGGAAACACCATATATTTT. It yields the protein CASSLAGGNTIYF. The V call is TRBV5-1, the J call TRBJ1-3; no definite D call. The V and J ends lost 0 bases and 4 bases respectively, with 5 bases between them. Germline V CDR1 and CDR2: SGHRS, YFSETQ. There are 13 residues in the CDR3.

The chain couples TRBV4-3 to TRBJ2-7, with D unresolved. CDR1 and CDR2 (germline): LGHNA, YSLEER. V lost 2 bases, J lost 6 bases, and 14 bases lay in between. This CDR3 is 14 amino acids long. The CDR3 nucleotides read TGCGCCAGCAGCCAACGGCTTAGGGAAGGCGAGCAGTACTTC. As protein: CASSQRLREGEQYF.

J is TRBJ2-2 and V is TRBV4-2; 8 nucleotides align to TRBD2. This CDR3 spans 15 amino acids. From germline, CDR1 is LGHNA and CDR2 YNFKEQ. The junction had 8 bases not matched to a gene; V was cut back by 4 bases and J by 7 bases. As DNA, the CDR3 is TGTGCCAGCAGCCCTTACCGGGGGGGCGGCGGGGAGCTGTTTTTT. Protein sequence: CASSPYRGGGGELFF.

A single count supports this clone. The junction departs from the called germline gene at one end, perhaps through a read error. DNA for the CDR3: TGCGCCAGCACCTTGACTAGCGGGCTGTTTTCCTACGAGCAGTACTTC. Its translation: CASTLTSGLFSYEQYF. The chain couples TRBV5-1 to TRBJ2-7; 10 nucleotides align to TRBD2. Germline loops: CDR1 SGHRS, CDR2 YFSETQ. The CDR3 length is 16 residues.

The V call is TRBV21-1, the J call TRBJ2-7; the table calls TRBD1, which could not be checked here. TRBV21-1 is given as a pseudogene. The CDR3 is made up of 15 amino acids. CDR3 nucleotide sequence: TGTGCCAGCTTTGACCCCGGGACAGGGGACTACGAGCAGTACTTC. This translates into CASFDPGTGDYEQYF.

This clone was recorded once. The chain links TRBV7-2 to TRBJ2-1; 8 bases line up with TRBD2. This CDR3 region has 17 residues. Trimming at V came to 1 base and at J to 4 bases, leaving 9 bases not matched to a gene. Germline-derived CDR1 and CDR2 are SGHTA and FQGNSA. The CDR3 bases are TGTGCCAGCAGCTTAGACACAAGACTAGCGACTTACAATGAGCAGTTCTTC. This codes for CASSLDTRLATYNEQFF. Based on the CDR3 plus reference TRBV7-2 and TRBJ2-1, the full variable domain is GAGVSQSPSNKVTEKGKDVELRCDPISGHTALYWYRQSLGQGLEFLIYFQGNSAPDKSGLPSDRFSAERTGGSVSTLTIQRTQQEDSAVYLCASSLDTRLATYNEQFFGPGTRLTVL.

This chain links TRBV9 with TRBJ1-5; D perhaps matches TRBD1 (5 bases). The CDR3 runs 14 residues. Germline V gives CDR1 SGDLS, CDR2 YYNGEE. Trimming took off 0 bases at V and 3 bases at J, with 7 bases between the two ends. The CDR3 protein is CASSVGGFNQPQHF. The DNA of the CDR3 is TGTGCCAGCAGCGTAGGGGGGTTCAATCAGCCCCAGCATTTT.

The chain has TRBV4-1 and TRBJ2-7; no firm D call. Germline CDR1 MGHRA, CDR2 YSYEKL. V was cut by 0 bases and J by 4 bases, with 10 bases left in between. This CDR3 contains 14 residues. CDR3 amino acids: CASSQDPNDYEQYF. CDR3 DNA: TGCGCCAGCAGCCAAGATCCTAACGATTACGAGCAGTACTTC.

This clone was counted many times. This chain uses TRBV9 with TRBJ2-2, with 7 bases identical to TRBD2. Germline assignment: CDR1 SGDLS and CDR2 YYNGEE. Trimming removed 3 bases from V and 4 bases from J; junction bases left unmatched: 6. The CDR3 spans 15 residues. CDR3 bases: TGTGCCAGCAGCGCCGAGACGGGGGGCACCGGGGAGCTGTTTTTT. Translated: CASSAETGGTGELFF.

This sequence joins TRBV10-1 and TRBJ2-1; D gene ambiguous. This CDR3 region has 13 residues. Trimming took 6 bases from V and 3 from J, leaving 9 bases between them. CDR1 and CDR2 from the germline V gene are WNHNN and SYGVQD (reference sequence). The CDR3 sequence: CASSQSDYNEQFF. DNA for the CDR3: TGCGCCAGCAGCCAGTCGGACTACAATGAGCAGTTCTTC.